A selection of T cell receptor beta chains follows, all from one sample in a study of cytomegalovirus exposure and HLA in healthy donors. Only in-frame clones appear in the TCRdb table, and some are missing; sequencing was by immunoSEQ multiplex PCR. In total, the table holds about 190,000 clones. Sequencing was performed on PBMCs. Receptors were obtained from a woman aged 25 to 45 in good health and CMV-seropositive. The CDR3 runs from the conserved cysteine through the conserved F or W. Fields, in order: V gene, J gene, D gene, CDR3 DNA, CDR3 protein. The D gene is left open where the match is weak.

TRBV9	TRBJ1-2	TRBD1	TGTGCCAGCAGCGTAACCGGGACAGGGGACTATGGCTACACCTTC	CASSVTGTGDYGYTF
TRBV10-3	TRBJ2-5	NA	TGTGCCATCGGGACGGGAGTCCCAGAGAAGACCCAGTACTTC	CAIGTGVPEKTQYF
TRBV7-7	TRBJ2-1	TRBD2	TGTGCCAGCAGCTTAGGGCTAGCGGGATACAATGAGCAGTTCTTC	CASSLGLAGYNEQFF
TRBV30	TRBJ2-7	TRBD1	TGTGCCTGGAGGAGTCCGGGACAGGGATACGAGCAGTACTTC	CAWRSPGQGYEQYF
TRBV6-5	TRBJ1-1	NA	TGTGCCAGCAGTTACGCGTATTGGACAGAGGGCACTGAAGCTTTCTTT	CASSYAYWTEGTEAFF
TRBV5-5	TRBJ2-5	NA	TGTGCCAGCAGCTTGGACAGGCTGGAGACCCAGTACTTC	CASSLDRLETQYF
TRBV19	TRBJ1-5	TRBD1	TGTGCCAGTAGGGGACAGGGAGGTGACCATCAGCCCCAGCATTTT	CASRGQGGDHQPQHF
TRBV6-5	TRBJ1-1	NA	TGTGCCAGCAGCCGCGCGGGTGGCACTGAAGCTTTCTTT	CASSRAGGTEAFF
TRBV5-1	TRBJ2-7	TRBD1	TGCGCCAGCAGCCCGGGACAGGGGAACTCCTACGAGCAGTACTTC	CASSPGQGNSYEQYF
TRBV7-2	TRBJ1-5	NA	TGTGCCAGCAGCTTTTCCTATAGCAATCAGCCCCAGCATTTT	CASSFSYSNQPQHF
TRBV7-9	TRBJ1-2	NA	TGTGCCAGCAGCTTACCGGCCCCCGGACACACAAACTATGGCTACACCTTC	CASSLPAPGHTNYGYTF
TRBV18	TRBJ2-5	TRBD2	TGTGCCAGCTCACCGACTAGCGGCATACAAGAGACCCAGTACTTC	CASSPTSGIQETQYF
TRBV18	TRBJ2-2	NA	TGTGCCAGCTCACCCCGCTCAGGACAGAACACCGGGGAGCTGTTTTTT	CASSPRSGQNTGELFF
TRBV30	TRBJ2-7	NA	TGTGCCTGGAGTGTACAGTTGTCCTACGAGCAGTACTTC	CAWSVQLSYEQYF
TRBV2	TRBJ1-1	TRBD1	TGTGCCAGCAGCGTCCACAGGGGTGAAGCTTTCTTT	CASSVHRGEAFF
TRBV6-6	TRBJ2-5	TRBD2	TGTGCCAGCAGCCCAGGACTAGCGGGAGCCGAGACCCAGTACTTC	CASSPGLAGAETQYF
TRBV13	TRBJ1-4	TRBD1	TGTGCCAGCAGCTTTGACAGGGGTTCGGAACTGTTTTTT	CASSFDRGSELFF
TRBV30	TRBJ2-1	TRBD2	TGTGCCTGGAGTGTGGTGGGAGGGGTCCACAATGAGCAGTTCTTC	CAWSVVGGVHNEQFF
TRBV7-2	TRBJ2-1	TRBD1	TGTGCCAGCAGCTTAGAAGGGACAGGTAACTACAATGAGCAGTTCTTC	CASSLEGTGNYNEQFF
TRBV15	TRBJ1-4	NA	TGTGCCACCAGCAGAGACCCCCTACTCGCAACTAATGAAAAACTGTTTTTT	CATSRDPLLATNEKLFF
TRBV11-3	TRBJ2-1	TRBD2	TGTGCCAGCAGCCGGGGGGGTAGCTCCTACAATGAGCAGTTCTTC	CASSRGGSSYNEQFF
TRBV9	TRBJ2-1	NA	TGTGCCAGCAGCGTAGGAAGGGGAAGTTCCTACAATGAGCAGTTCTTC	CASSVGRGSSYNEQFF
TRBV18	TRBJ1-1	TRBD1	TGTGCCAGCTCACCAGAGACAGGGACAGTCGGTGCTTTCTTT	CASSPETGTVGAFF
TRBV7-9	TRBJ1-5	NA	TGTGCCAGCAGCTTGGGGCCGCAGCCCCAGCATTTT	CASSLGPQPQHF
TRBV15	TRBJ2-1	TRBD2	TGTGCCACCAGCAGAACTAGCGGGGGGGTTTGGGAGGACAATGAGCAGTTCTTC	CATSRTSGGVWEDNEQFF
TRBV27	TRBJ1-4	TRBD1	TGTGCCAGCAGGCTACAGGGGGCTGATGCAACTAATGAAAAACTGTTTTTT	CASRLQGADATNEKLFF
TRBV30	TRBJ2-7	NA	TGTGCCTGGAGTAAATCCGGGACATCCTCCTACGAGCAGTACTTC	CAWSKSGTSSYEQYF
TRBV5-6	TRBJ2-1	NA	TGTGCCAGCAGCTCACTAGCTGCTAACTACAATGAGCAGTTCTTC	CASSSLAANYNEQFF
TRBV18	TRBJ2-7	TRBD1	TGTGCCAGCTCACCAAGATCAGGGGGCGAGCAGTACTTC	CASSPRSGGEQYF
TRBV27	TRBJ2-7	TRBD2	TGTGCCAGCAGTACACTAGCGGGAGGGCCAGGGGAGCAGTACTTC	CASSTLAGGPGEQYF
TRBV19	TRBJ2-5	TRBD2	TGTGCCAGTAGTGAATGGACTAGCGGGACAGAGACCCAGTACTTC	CASSEWTSGTETQYF
TRBV5-1	TRBJ2-7	TRBD1	TGCGCCAGCGCCCAAGGGGGACAGGGGACCGAGCAGTACTTC	CASAQGGQGTEQYF
TRBV7-6	TRBJ2-7	TRBD2	TGTGCCAGCAGCTTAGGTTTAGCGGGGGGCCTGTACGAGCAGTACTTC	CASSLGLAGGLYEQYF
TRBV6-6	TRBJ2-3	NA	TGTGCCAGCGGAGATCCTCCCCCAGATACGCAGTATTTT	CASGDPPPDTQYF
TRBV19	TRBJ1-5	NA	TGTGCCAGCGCAACAGGGCACGGGCGTCAGCCCCAGCATTTT	CASATGHGRQPQHF
TRBV5-1	TRBJ2-7	TRBD1	TGCGCCAGCAGCCCAACACCGGGACAGGGGGCATACGAGCAGTACTTC	CASSPTPGQGAYEQYF
TRBV6-5	TRBJ2-3	NA	TGTGCCAGCAGTTATAAGGGGGGGAGAAGCACAGATACGCAGTATTTT	CASSYKGGRSTDTQYF
TRBV4-1	TRBJ2-1	NA	TGCGCCAGCAGCCAAGGGCCAGGAGGAAATGAGCAGTTCTTC	CASSQGPGGNEQFF
TRBV5-6	TRBJ2-7	NA	TGTGCCAGCAGCCGAGCTACCTACGAGCAGTACTTC	CASSRATYEQYF
TRBV7-9	TRBJ1-4	NA	TGTGCCGGATGCGGGACGTGGGATGAAAAACTGTTTTTT	CAGCGTWDEKLFF
TRBV30	TRBJ2-7	TRBD1	TGTGCCTGGGGACAGGGGTTGGTCGAGCAGTACTTC	CAWGQGLVEQYF
TRBV18	TRBJ1-5	NA	TGTGCCAGCTCACCAACGGATATATCCGGGGGCAATCAGCCCCAGCATTTT	CASSPTDISGGNQPQHF
TRBV29-1	TRBJ2-1	TRBD2	TGCAGCCCAACACTAGCGGGAGACTCTTCATCCTACAATGAGCAGTTCTTC	CSPTLAGDSSSYNEQFF
TRBV5-1	TRBJ1-2	NA	TGCGCCAGCAGCTCAGGACAGAAATATGGCTACACCTTC	CASSSGQKYGYTF
TRBV28	TRBJ1-5	TRBD1	TGTGCCAGCAGTTTTCGGACAGGGTTGAATCAGCCCCAGCATTTT	CASSFRTGLNQPQHF
TRBV29-1	TRBJ2-1	NA	TGCAGCGCCGCCCGGACAACCTACAATGAGCAGTTCTTC	CSAARTTYNEQFF
TRBV5-5	TRBJ1-2	NA	TGTGCCAGCAGCCTAGGAGCAGGGGCAAACTATGGCTACACCTTC	CASSLGAGANYGYTF
TRBV7-9	TRBJ1-3	TRBD1	TGTGCCAGCAACCCCGGGACAGCCCCTGGAAACACCATATATTTT	CASNPGTAPGNTIYF
TRBV18	TRBJ1-5	NA	TGTGCCAGCTCTTTTGACAGTAACAATCAGCCCCAGCATTTT	CASSFDSNNQPQHF